These 10 T cell receptor beta chains share one sample of origin, sequenced in a study of early T cells in non-severe SARS-CoV-2 infection. One entry per CDR3 protein results from TCRdb running MiXCR on the 5' RACE reads. The table has more than 55,000 distinct CDR3 sequences, approximately 6.1% seen once; the top ten hold around 3.4%. The source material was whole blood, sampled at baseline. These receptors were obtained from an adult who was a healthcare worker with PCR-confirmed SARS-CoV-2 infection or an uninfected control (not recorded which).

This clonotype was counted ten times or more. The V gene is TRBV20-1, the J gene TRBJ2-7; 7 nucleotides align to TRBD1. The length of the CDR3 is 15 residues. Germline trimming cut 2 bases from V and 3 bases from J; bases unmatched to any gene: 10. Germline V gene lookup returns CDR1 DFQATT and CDR2 SNEGSKA (reference sequence). The CDR3 DNA follows: TGCAGTGCTAGACTAGGGACAGCTGAAATCTACGAGCAGTACTTC. It encodes CSARLGTAEIYEQYF.

This clonotype was found many times. The rearrangement uses TRBV29-1 and TRBJ1-1; weak D call: TRBD1 (6 bases). V lost 4 bases and J lost 11, with 20 bases in between. This CDR3 has 13 amino acids. From germline, CDR1 is SQVTM and CDR2 ANQGSEA. Written as DNA, the CDR3 is TGCAGCGTTGTCGGTACAGGGATCGCGAGCGCTTTCTTT. Translation: CSVVGTGIASAFF. The variable domain in full, with the rest retrieved from reference TRBV29-1 and TRBJ1-1, is SAVISQKPSRDICQRGTSLTIQCQVDSQVTMMFWYRQQPGQSLTLIATANQGSEATYESGFVIDKFPISRPNLTFSTLTVSNMSPEDSSIYLCSVVGTGIASAFFGQGTRLTVV.

This clonotype showed up many times. The gene calls are TRBV4-1 and TRBJ1-1; no clear D gene. With 1 base removed from V and 7 bases from J, the gap between germline ends came to 13 bases. Germline-derived CDR1 and CDR2 are MGHRA and YSYEKL. The CDR3 loop spans 14 amino acids. CDR3 amino acids: CASSQVGSAREAFF. The CDR3, as DNA: TGCGCCAGCAGCCAAGTGGGCAGCGCTCGTGAAGCTTTCTTT.

The chain combines TRBV25-1 with TRBJ2-7, with TRBD1 as a possible D gene (6 bases). Trimming cost V 4 bases and J 8 bases, with 9 bases left between them. This CDR3 contains 11 residues. Germline assignment: CDR1 MGHDK and CDR2 SYGVNS. The CDR3 DNA follows: TGTGCCAGCAGTGTACAGGGAAAGCAGTACTTC. Residues: CASSVQGKQYF.

J is TRBJ1-5 and V is TRBV18; possibly TRBD1 for D (5 bases). Germline V CDR1 and CDR2: KGHSH, LQKENI. The V end lost 3 bases, the J end lost 5 bases, and 14 bases lay between the germline ends. The CDR3 totals 15 residues. CDR3 amino acids: CASSPGTGDYQPQHF. CDR3 sequence (DNA): TGTGCCAGCTCACCCGGGACCGGGGATTATCAGCCCCAGCATTTT.

This clonotype was detected a few times. V is TRBV2 and J is TRBJ1-5; D remains unclear. Germline V gene lookup returns CDR1 SNHLY and CDR2 FYNNEI. V dropped 1 base and J dropped 2 bases, with 9 bases sitting between them. This CDR3 spans 15 amino acids. For the CDR3, the DNA is TGTGCCAGCAGTGAAGGCAGGTTGGGCAATCAGCCCCAGCATTTT. Amino acid sequence: CASSEGRLGNQPQHF.

This clonotype was detected ten times or more. This chain uses TRBV20-1 with TRBJ2-3; 12 nucleotides agree with TRBD2. The CDR3 is 19 amino acids. The germline V gene encodes CDR1 DFQATT and CDR2 SNEGSKA (reference sequence). Trimming removed 3 bases from V and 2 bases from J; junction bases left unmatched: 15. The CDR3 bases are TGCAGTGCTAGTCCCGCCCGGGGGACTAGCGGGTTCTACACAGATACGCAGTATTTT. It is translated as CSASPARGTSGFYTDTQYF.

This clonotype was counted only a few times. V gene TRBV27 combines with J gene TRBJ2-2; 7 positions match TRBD2. J was trimmed by 6 bases and V by 4 bases; bases with no gene match: 14. Germline CDR1 is MNHEY and CDR2 is SMNVEV (reference sequence). The CDR3 is made up of 17 amino acids. The CDR3 DNA follows: TGTGCCAGCAGTTCCCCGGGACTATCCCAATTAGCCGGGGAGCTGTTTTTT. Protein: CASSSPGLSQLAGELFF.

This clonotype was detected many times. This chain links TRBV12-2 with TRBJ1-2; whether TRBD1, the table's D call, matches the DNA was not checked. TRBV12-2 is labeled a pseudogene. This CDR3 region has 16 residues. The CDR3: CASRIQGGLKTGGYTF. The CDR3 bases are TGTGCAAGTCGCATTCAGGGTGGCCTAAAAACCGGAGGCTACACCTTC.

The chain recombines TRBV5-1 with TRBJ2-2, with D possibly TRBD1 on 6 matching bases. With 0 bases removed from V and 6 bases from J, the gap between germline ends came to 9 bases. From germline, CDR1 is SGHRS and CDR2 YFSETQ. The CDR3 has 14 amino acids. As DNA, the CDR3 is TGCGCCAGCAGCTTGGAACAGGGATCCGGGGAGCTGTTTTTT. The encoded protein is CASSLEQGSGELFF.